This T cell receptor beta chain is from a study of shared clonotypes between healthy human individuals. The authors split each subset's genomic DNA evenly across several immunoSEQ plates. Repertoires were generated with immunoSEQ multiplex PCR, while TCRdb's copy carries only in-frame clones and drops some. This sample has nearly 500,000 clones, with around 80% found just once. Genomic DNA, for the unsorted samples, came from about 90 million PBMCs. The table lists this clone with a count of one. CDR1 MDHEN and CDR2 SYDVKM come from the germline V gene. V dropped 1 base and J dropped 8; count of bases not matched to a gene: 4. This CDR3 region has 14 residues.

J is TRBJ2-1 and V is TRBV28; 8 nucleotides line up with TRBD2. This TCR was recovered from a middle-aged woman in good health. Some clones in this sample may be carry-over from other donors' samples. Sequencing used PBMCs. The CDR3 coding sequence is TGTGCCAGCAGTTTATACGGGAGGGCGGATGAGCAGTTCTTC. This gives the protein CASSLYGRADEQFF.